This TCR beta chain was sequenced during a study of Tregs in tolerant kidney transplant recipients. Germline V lookup: CDR1 DFQATT, CDR2 SNEGSKA (reference sequence). V was shortened by 2 bases and J by 3 bases, with 5 bases between the two germline ends. The CDR3 length is 11 residues. The data were produced by immunoSEQ multiplex PCR, yet TCRdb's version contains in-frame clones alone and is incomplete. The sample includes about 94,000 clones, over 85% seen only once; the top ten take 0.46%. The chain has TRBV20-1 and TRBJ2-7, with D uncertain. The sequence was obtained from a human donor who received a combined kidney and bone marrow transplant. This sample comprised CD4+ T cells from blood, obtained before the transplant. The CDR3 DNA is TGCAGTGCTAGACCTATCTACGAGCAGTACTTC. Translation: CSARPIYEQYF.